This TCR beta chain was sequenced in a study of blood T cells in healthy people across ages. The study's findings and limits: In older individuals, TCR beta diversity per million T cells was lower, falling roughly linearly with age.

A second about 7 to 11 cycle PCR used barcoded and J-beta primers. TCRdb re-derived calls from the 5' RACE reads in MiXCR, one entry per CDR3 protein. The sample carries approximately 810,000 distinct CDR3 sequences, about 30% recorded once. Regarding this clonotype: Its specificity is unknown.

The specimen sequenced was blood. The TCR originated in a woman over 75 in good health.

The CDR3 reads CASSAVWGLAVQETQYF. The DNA of the CDR3 is TGTGCCAGCAGCGCCGTATGGGGACTAGCGGTACAAGAGACCCAGTACTTC. This chain links TRBV6-2 or TRBV6-3 with TRBJ2-5; TRBD2 agrees at 11 bases. Trimming at V came to 6 bases and at J to 2 bases, leaving 11 bases not matched to a gene. Germline V gene data show CDR1 as MNHEY and CDR2 as SVGEGT. The CDR3 spans 17 residues.